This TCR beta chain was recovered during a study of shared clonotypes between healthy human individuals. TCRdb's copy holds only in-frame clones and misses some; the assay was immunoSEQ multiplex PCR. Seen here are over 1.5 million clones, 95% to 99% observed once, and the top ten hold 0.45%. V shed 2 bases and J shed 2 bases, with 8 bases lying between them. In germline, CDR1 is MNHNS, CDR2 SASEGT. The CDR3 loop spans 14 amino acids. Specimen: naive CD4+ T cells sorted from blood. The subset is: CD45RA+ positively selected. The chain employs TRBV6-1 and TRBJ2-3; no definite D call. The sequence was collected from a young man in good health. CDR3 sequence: CASSEPGNTDTQYF. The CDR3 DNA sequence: TGTGCCAGCAGTGAACCGGGCAACACAGATACGCAGTATTTT.